This TCR beta chain was sequenced for a study of cytomegalovirus exposure and HLA in healthy donors (dated by TCRdb to 2016 to 2017). Concerning the study at large: An earlier analysis of some 600 of the donors reported 276 Gb of sequence data and about 120 million unique TCR beta sequences obtained from 150 million to 200 million T cells. Approximately 310 gigabases of sequencing data and tens of millions of unique TCR sequences were included in an early release covering several hundred HLA-typed donors. Of the roughly 400 genotyped donors, 65% to 90% fell in the genetic ancestry cluster associated with self-reported Caucasian donors. The aim of the study was to test whether cataloging public T cell receptors could identify signatures of past pathogen exposure. The T cell repertoires of under 700 subjects were profiled by immunosequencing and related to cytomegalovirus serostatus. In addition to the first cohort of roughly 670 subjects, a separate validation cohort of 120 different subjects was used. The study combined high-throughput TCR immunosequencing, statistical association of individual TCRs with disease status, and machine learning to predict cytomegalovirus infection status. A later analysis re-examined previously published TCR beta repertoires from about 700 donors and added high-resolution HLA genotyping to investigate patterns of TCR occurrence. The later analysis used no new phenotypic data to find candidate immune exposures, relying instead on TCR beta sequences and their occurrence across donors. An earlier analysis of around 580 of the donors used high-throughput TCR beta sequencing to judge whether each TCR beta V gene segment behaved as functional or pseudogenic. Donor age, sex, ethnicity and CMV serostatus were compiled alongside the repertoire data. A later genetic analysis took genome-wide SNP genotypes for about 65% of the 666 donors and used that subset as a discovery cohort. All discovery cohort repertoires had been generated on a single sequencing platform. Class I and class II HLA loci were covered by the typing at four-digit resolution. The number of typed donors differed by locus: about 620-630 for A, B, C, DRB1 and DQB1; 522 for DQA1; roughly 600 for DPA1; and around 490 for DPB1. Because of strong linkage in the cohort, 5 or 6 DR-DQ haplotypes were treated as single units for association and clustering. Among over 350 genotyped donors of the cohort, an average of about 240,000 unique TCR beta nucleotide sequences were sequenced per donor, roughly 18% of them non-productive.

The cohort consisted of hundreds of healthy bone marrow donors. At the time of sampling, every cohort member was nominally healthy, though immune exposures that went unrecorded were likely present. The donor was CMV seronegative and was included in the group of 352 seronegative cohort members. A peripheral blood sample was collected from each donor, and TCR beta sequencing was performed on peripheral blood mononuclear cells. The Qiagen DNeasy Blood Extraction Kit was used to extract genomic DNA from the blood cell samples. On the study overall, not on this receptor specifically: CMV serostatus was the only immune exposure information available for the cohort. Linkage disequilibrium might explain the correlated functional status among segregating V segments, but an unknown experimental factor could not be ruled out. A group of highly shared sequence variants was considered likely to be a technical artifact of the sequencing pipeline. While some public TCRs were present in many individuals, most TCR sequences turned up only very rarely across donors. When HLA alleles, especially DR and DQ, strongly co-occurred, attributing TCR associations to individual alleles was difficult. Sequencing depth was assumed to be roughly uniform across donors in the presence/absence analyses, though that assumption may not hold. According to a later analysis, parvovirus B19, influenza, CMV and Epstein-Barr virus appeared linked to several top co-occurrence clusters. According to a later analysis, TCR association rates differed among HLA loci, with DRB1 alleles showing the most associated TCRs and HLA-C alleles showing the fewest. Broadly in line with IMGT annotations, most TCR beta V segments showed up in productive rearrangements about 87% or about 30% of the time in an earlier analysis of approximately 640 of the donors. Some IMGT-functional V segments, including TRBV6-2 and TRBV6-3, could not be told apart with the 87-base-pair reads, so those segments were excluded. Because counts were too low, about 18 rarely observed V segments, including chromosome 9 orphons, were excluded from the earlier analysis of around 640 of the donors. A later genetic analysis associated a missense DCLRE1C variant with V-gene and J-gene trimming of TCR beta chains, and an independent cohort replicated the association. Because some donors lacked HLA typing at each locus, the association tests relied only on the typed subset. The authors suggested that the approach could potentially be extended to other disease states and immunological phenotypes. In a later analysis, HLA-associated TCR beta chains showed more clonal expansion and lower generation probabilities than non-associated chains that were equally common. In vitro tests confirmed that a few of the cytomegalovirus-associated TCR beta chains recognize cytomegalovirus antigens. A further reported finding was that TCR beta sequences accurately predicted the HLA-A and HLA-B alleles for most subjects in the first cohort. The classifier was reported to diagnose cytomegalovirus status with high specificity and sensitivity in both the original cohort and the validation cohort. At a false discovery rate of 0.05, a later analysis linked fewer than 20,000 TCR beta sequences to specific HLA alleles. In a later analysis, most CMV-associated TCR beta chains were found to appear HLA-restricted, with HLA associations seemingly driven largely by CMV exposure. The cohort was sequenced for TCR beta chains only, and without alpha or paired-chain data the features that could be detected were limited. According to a later genetic analysis, donors in an Asian-associated ancestry cluster had fewer N-insertions in productive TCRs than the roughly 670-donor mean. A total of fewer than 200 TCR beta chains were listed by the study as associated with cytomegalovirus.

Receptor amplification or capture employed the immunoSEQ multiplex PCR assay. The multiplex PCR relied on a mix of 60 forward primers for TCR Vbeta segments and 13 reverse primers for TCR Jbeta segments. The CDR3 region of rearranged TCR beta genes was amplified from genomic DNA by a multiplex PCR assay. The amplified TCR beta libraries were sequenced on the Illumina HiSeq System as 87-base-pair reads. From the authors' description of their analysis: Across the 670 or so repertoires, a later analysis counted tens of millions of unique TCR beta chains, roughly 11 million of which were shared by at least two donors. Raw reads were error-corrected and collapsed into unique sequences by a nearest-neighbor algorithm in which closely related sequences were merged to remove PCR and sequencing errors. V, D and J gene segments were assigned by aligning CDR3 sequences to IMGT reference sequences. For a sequence to be retained, at least a six-nucleotide match to both a V gene segment and a J gene segment was required. A rearrangement was called productive if the CDR3 had no stop codons and remained in frame with V and J, and every other rearrangement was called non-productive. Following IMGT convention, CDR3 was defined as the stretch from the second conserved V-encoded cysteine to the conserved J-encoded phenylalanine. In an earlier analysis of some 550 of the donors, sequences lacking an unambiguous match to a single V gene segment were excluded. An earlier analysis of 587 of the donors classified V segments as functional when productive rearrangements were above 56.7% and as segregating when the standard deviation between donors was above 5%. To diagnose cytomegalovirus status from the catalog of TCR beta chain sequences, a statistical classification framework was built. A later analysis assigned V and J genes by comparing TCR nucleotide sequences with IMGT/GENE-DB human TR gene sequences. A later analysis assigned CDR3 sequences and most-parsimonious VDJ recombination scenarios with the TCRdist pipeline. In a later analysis, each TCR beta chain was defined by its CDR3 amino acid sequence together with its V-gene family, and reads without a unique V-gene family were excluded. In a later analysis, 450 to 600 highly shared, low-generation-probability nucleotide sequences were removed to address suspected cross-contamination and a sequencing artifact. A later analysis calculated a clonal expansion index for each public chain from normalized within-repertoire ranks of inferred template counts. Generation probabilities in a later analysis came from a VDJ recombination model fitted to out-of-frame rearrangements, and those results were checked against IGoR. In a later analysis, hypergeometric tests were used to score TCR-TCR, TCR-HLA and TCR-CMV co-occurrence, with a repertoire-size bias correction applied to TCR pairs. False discovery rates were estimated in a later analysis by permuting HLA or CMV assignments 20 times. In a later analysis, co-occurring TCRs were grouped using DBSCAN, with TCRdist sequence similarity added in when clustering inside HLA-allele-positive subsets. Repertoires with fewer than 30,000 or more than 120,000 public chains were left out of co-occurrence clustering, as were roughly five repertoires with anomalous nucleotide sharing. The source is immuneACCESS, and TCRdb retained only in-frame sequences with V and J called. Part of the clones is not carried over; for the studies checked, unresolved V genes explain less than half of this, and the remainder is unexplained. V and J calls and clone size are those listed in that table; D and trimming were worked out from the DNA. This sample holds approximately 170,000 clones; approximately 81% were observed only once. Roughly 0.69% of the sample is in the top ten clones.

Regarding this clone: The clone's antigen remains unknown. It has no much larger one-base neighbor in the sample; base qualities were not kept.

The germline V gene provides CDR1 KGHSH and CDR2 LQKENI. The CDR3 contains 16 residues, cysteine and phenylalanine counted. Only CDR3 DNA is held: 48 bases, read in frame from base 1. The clonotype was recovered from a woman aged 18-30 years in good health and CMV-seronegative. Recombination connected TRBV18 to TRBJ2-5; TRBD1 aligns with 7 central bases. The DNA end is more similar to TRBJ2-7, so the J call may be wrong. The specimen was PBMCs. The sequenced DNA: TGTGCCAGCTCACCAAGGGCCGGGACAGACACCTACGAGCAGTACTTC. Translated, it gives CASSPRAGTDTYEQYF.